The T cell receptor beta chain described here comes from a study of blood T cell repertoires in COVID-19. In the source study's methods: Amplified reference gene primers provided the basis for estimating nucleated cell counts. TCRdb keeps only in-frame clones here, not all; method: immunoSEQ multiplex PCR. V and J calls and clone size are copied from that table; D and trimming were computed from the DNA. The data hold approximately 490,000 clones, with 75% to 90% observed a single time. This CDR3 contains 13 residues. J gave up 5 bases and V 7 bases, and 7 bases lay outside the gene matches. The rearrangement joins TRBV12-3 or TRBV12-4 to TRBJ1-2; 7 nucleotides align to TRBD1. Sequenced input: PBMCs or T cells enriched from blood (not recorded which). The source of this sequence is a woman under 30 who had recovered from COVID-19. CDR3 nucleotide sequence: TGTGCCAGCACGGGGGACAGCTATTATGGCTACACCTTC. It encodes CASTGDSYYGYTF.